This is a list of T cell receptor beta chains from one sample in a study of shared clonotypes between healthy human individuals. The protocol was immunoSEQ multiplex PCR, while the TCRdb copy is restricted to in-frame clones and leaves out a portion. The table has roughly 720,000 clones, about 90% seen once; the top ten hold approximately 35%. Sample: memory CD8+ T cells from PBMCs. Receptors originate from a man between 18 and 35 years old in good health. Some clones in this sample may be carry-over from other donors' samples. CDR3s include the opening cysteine and the closing phenylalanine or tryptophan. The order of the fields is J gene, D gene, clone size, V gene, CDR3 DNA, CDR3 protein. D genes are given only for firm matches. The listing skips clone size in some rows; elsewhere it reads once, few, many or a size class.

>TRBJ1-1|-|-|TRBV19
TGTGCCAGTACCCGGGCCCCAGATATTAACACTGAAGCTTTCTTT
CASTRAPDINTEAFF
>TRBJ2-7|TRBD2|-|TRBV6-1
TGTGCCAGCAGTCTATCGGGGGGGGCTTACGAGCAGTACTTC
CASSLSGGAYEQYF
>TRBJ2-5|TRBD2|-|TRBV25-1
TGTGCCAGCAGTGAACGGACTAGCGGGAGTCGGGAGACCCAGTACTTC
CASSERTSGSRETQYF
>TRBJ1-1|-|once|TRBV6-5
TGTGCCAGCAGTTACGATCGGGGGATGAACACTGAAGCTTTCTTT
CASSYDRGMNTEAFF
>TRBJ1-3|-|-|TRBV19
TGTGCCAGTAAGGCAGTGTGGGGACCCTCTGGAAACACCATATATTTT
CASKAVWGPSGNTIYF
>TRBJ2-3|-|-|TRBV11-2
TGTGCCAGCAGCTTAGATGTGCGTAGCACAGATACGCAGTATTTT
CASSLDVRSTDTQYF
>TRBJ2-7|-|-|TRBV27
TGTGCCATATCCCCCCGGGCGGGATACGAGCAGTACTTC
CAISPRAGYEQYF
>TRBJ2-5|-|-|TRBV29-1
TGCAGCGGACTTCTACAAGAGACCCAGTACTTC
CSGLLQETQYF
>TRBJ2-7|-|-|TRBV4-3
TGCGCCAGCAGCCAGAGTCTAGACGCCTACGAGCAGTACTTC
CASSQSLDAYEQYF
>TRBJ2-7|-|-|TRBV27
TGTGCCAGCAGTTTATTGGGGTTTCGGGACGAGCAGTACTTC
CASSLLGFRDEQYF
>TRBJ1-1|-|-|TRBV18
TGTGCCAGCTCACAGGCAGTCTTGAACACTGAAGCTTTCTTT
CASSQAVLNTEAFF
>TRBJ1-2|-|-|TRBV6-5
TGTGCCAGCAGGCAGGCCAAAAACTATGGCTACACCTTC
CASRQAKNYGYTF
>TRBJ2-7|TRBD1|-|TRBV6-1
TGTGCCAGCAGAGGCCGACAGGGGGGACTCGGCGAGCAGTACTTC
CASRGRQGGLGEQYF
>TRBJ2-5|TRBD2|-|TRBV4-1
TGCGCCAGCAGCCAAAGGGCGACTAGCGGGAGGGAGACCCAGTACTTC
CASSQRATSGRETQYF
>TRBJ1-2|TRBD1|-|TRBV6-5
TGTGCCAGCAGGCCCCGACAGGGGAACTATGGCTACACCTTC
CASRPRQGNYGYTF
>TRBJ2-5|-|-|TRBV7-9
TGTGCCAGCAGCCGGCGGGCAGATCCACAAGAGACCCAGTACTTC
CASSRRADPQETQYF
>TRBJ1-4|-|few|TRBV2
TGTGCCAGCACCCCCCAGCCAGAAAGAGAAAAACTGTTTTTT
CASTPQPEREKLFF
>TRBJ1-1|TRBD1|-|TRBV14
TGTGCCAGCAGCCCCCGGGGGGAGGGGGCTAAGACTGAAGCTTTCTTT
CASSPRGEGAKTEAFF
>TRBJ1-4|-|-|TRBV4-1
TGCGCCAGCAGCCAAGGATGGTTCAGGAATGAAAAACTGTTTTTT
CASSQGWFRNEKLFF
>TRBJ1-2|-|-|TRBV7-9
TGTGCCAGCAGCTTCGGTGTGGCCTATGGCTACACCTTC
CASSFGVAYGYTF
>TRBJ1-5|-|-|TRBV7-8
TGTGCCAGCAGCTCCACAGGGAATAGCAATCAGCCCCAGCATTTT
CASSSTGNSNQPQHF